These 11 T cell receptor beta chains came from one sample sequenced in a study of patients and donors after allogeneic stem cell transplantation. MiXCR, applied by TCRdb to the RT-PCR reads, yields one record per CDR3 protein. The table shows more than 850,000 distinct CDR3 sequences, with about 20% occurring only once. Sequenced material: blood, either unsorted or a sorted T cell fraction (not recorded which). Receptors originate from a human donor who was either an allogeneic HSCT recipient or a stem cell or donor lymphocyte infusion donor (not recorded which). It is not recorded whose cells these are; they may come from a transplant donor.

The CDR3 DNA is TGCAGTGCAGACGGTACATTTCAAGAGACCCAGTACTTC. It translates to CSADGTFQETQYF. This chain connects TRBV20-1 to TRBJ2-5; D is uncertain. Germline loops: CDR1 DFQATT, CDR2 SNEGSKA (reference sequence). This CDR3 region has 13 residues. V gave up 6 bases and J gave up 2 bases, with 13 bases separating them.

The chain carries TRBV12-3 or TRBV12-4 and TRBJ2-7; D might be TRBD2 (6 bases). CDR3 size: 14 residues. Trimming took 0 bases from V and 2 from J, leaving 8 bases between them. The CDR3 DNA sequence: TGTGCCAGCAGTTTAGCGCGGACTACCTACGAGCAGTACTTC. It encodes CASSLARTTYEQYF.

V usage is TRBV7-9 and J usage is TRBJ2-2; D is unclear. Per the germline V gene, CDR1 is SEHNR and CDR2 is FQNEAQ (reference sequence). V was trimmed by 7 bases and J by 4 bases, leaving 10 bases between them. The CDR3 extends over 13 amino acids. The CDR3 spells CASNLFLTGELFF. DNA of the CDR3: TGTGCCAGCAACCTCTTTCTCACCGGGGAGCTGTTTTTT.

This clonotype was detected many times. The chain couples TRBV9 to TRBJ2-1; the match to TRBD1 covers 10 bases. The CDR3 length is 16 residues. Germline assignment: CDR1 SGDLS and CDR2 YYNGEE. With V trimmed by 2 bases and J by 4 bases, 6 bases remained unmatched. The chain's CDR3 is CASSVATGGAYNEQFF. In DNA, the CDR3 is TGTGCCAGCAGCGTTGCGACAGGGGGCGCGTACAATGAGCAGTTCTTC.

This rearrangement joins TRBV4-3 to TRBJ2-1; TRBD2 matches at 7 bases. The CDR3 consists of 15 residues. The germline V gene encodes CDR1 LGHNA and CDR2 YSLEER. Trimming removed 4 bases from V and 3 bases from J; junction bases left unmatched: 6. CDR3 in DNA: TGCGCCAGCAGCCGTGTAAGCGGGGACTACAATGAGCAGTTCTTC. It specifies CASSRVSGDYNEQFF.

At least ten counts were recorded for this clonotype. The CDR3 reads CAISESRGISTDTQYF. In DNA form, the CDR3 reads TGTGCCATCAGTGAGTCAAGGGGCATTAGCACAGATACGCAGTATTTT. The rearrangement links TRBV10-3 to TRBJ2-3; TRBD1 might be the D (5 bases). Germline values: CDR1 ENHRY, CDR2 SYGVKD. This CDR3 has 16 amino acids. Trimming stripped 0 bases from V and 0 bases from J, with 10 bases between.

The chain employs TRBV6-5 and TRBJ2-2; D tentatively fits TRBD1 or TRBD2 (5 bases each). V lost 2 bases and J 3 bases, leaving 10 bases between the germline ends. This CDR3 is 15 amino acids long. Germline V gene lookup returns CDR1 MNHEY and CDR2 SVGAGI. Here the CDR3 DNA reads TGTGCCAGCAGTTACCAACGAGGGGACACCGGGGAGCTGTTTTTT. This encodes CASSYQRGDTGELFF.

The chain uses TRBV29-1 and TRBJ1-4; D unclear. The germline V gene has CDR1 SQVTM and CDR2 ANQGSEA. V gave up 6 bases and J gave up 8 bases, with 16 bases separating them. This CDR3 region has 13 residues. The CDR3 region is CSVPGPQREKLFF. The CDR3 nucleotides are TGCAGCGTCCCGGGCCCCCAACGGGAAAAACTGTTTTTT.

This clonotype was observed many times. The chain joins TRBV7-2 to TRBJ2-2; possibly TRBD2 for D (7 bases). V dropped 1 base and J dropped 4 bases, with 13 bases sitting between them. In germline, CDR1 is SGHTA, CDR2 FQGNSA. This CDR3 is built from 16 residues. The CDR3 DNA reads TGTGCCAGCAGCTTAGTAGGCGGGGGCGGCACCGGGGAGCTGTTTTTT. This encodes CASSLVGGGGTGELFF.

This clonotype was recorded many times. This rearrangement joins TRBV15 to TRBJ1-5; TRBD1 might be the D (5 bases). From germline, CDR1 is LNHNV and CDR2 YYDKDF (reference sequence). This CDR3 has 15 amino acids. The V gene lost 2 bases and the J gene lost 2 bases, with 10 bases spanning the gap. The CDR3 DNA reads TGTGCCACCAGCAGATCCAGAGGGGGCAATCAGCCCCAGCATTTT. It is translated as CATSRSRGGNQPQHF.

A few counts support this clonotype. The gene calls are TRBV2 and TRBJ1-5; a weak D match, TRBD1 (6 bases). Germline CDR1 reads SNHLY; CDR2 reads FYNNEI. V was shortened by 5 bases and J by 2 bases, with 16 bases between the two germline ends. The CDR3 has 16 residues. CDR3 DNA: TGTGCCAGCAGTCTCACAGGGAAATTTGGCAATCAGCCCCAGCATTTT. Translating it yields CASSLTGKFGNQPQHF.